This is a list of T cell receptor beta chains from one sample in a study of blood T cell repertoires in COVID-19. Sequencing was performed with immunoSEQ multiplex PCR; in TCRdb, only in-frame clones are kept and a portion is missing. Of more than 200,000 clones in the sample, about 86% were seen once. Specimen: peripheral blood. The receptors here all came from a young man with active or convalescent COVID-19. Both conserved end residues are part of each CDR3. The order of the fields is D gene, V gene, clone size, J gene, CDR3 protein, CDR3 DNA. The D gene is left open where the match is weak. Where a row states a size, it is once, few, many or the class of an expanded clone; other rows omit it.

TRBD1	TRBV5-6	-	TRBJ1-2	CASSLYSGGWGYTF	TGTGCCAGCAGCTTGTATTCAGGGGGCTGGGGCTACACCTTC
-	TRBV21-1	-	TRBJ2-6	CASPPLPDRGIHLFRSGANVLTF	TGTGCCAGCCCCCCACTCCCCGACAGGGGGATTCACCTGTTTCGCTCTGGGGCCAACGTCCTGACTTTC
-	TRBV5-4	-	TRBJ1-5	CASSLGGDQPQHF	TGTGCCAGCAGCTTGGGGGGGGATCAGCCCCAGCATTTT
-	TRBV5-1	-	TRBJ1-1	CASSLERRTVTEAFF	TGCGCCAGCAGCTTGGAGAGGCGGACAGTCACTGAAGCTTTCTTT
-	TRBV30	-	TRBJ2-1	CAWSVQRVYHNEQFF	TGTGCCTGGAGTGTACAGCGGGTGTACCACAATGAGCAGTTCTTC
TRBD1	TRBV7-9	-	TRBJ1-2	CASSFGTGAGYGYTF	TGTGCCAGCAGCTTCGGGACAGGGGCTGGCTATGGCTACACCTTC
-	TRBV6-2/TRBV6-3	-	TRBJ1-1	CASSSLTYMNTEAFF	TGTGCCAGCAGTTCACTCACGTATATGAACACTGAAGCTTTCTTT
-	TRBV9	-	TRBJ1-1	CASSVSTGSTEAFF	TGTGCCAGCAGCGTAAGCACGGGGTCGACTGAAGCTTTCTTT
TRBD1	TRBV7-9	-	TRBJ1-2	CASSLSSRDRDGYTF	TGTGCCAGCAGCTTATCGTCTCGAGACAGGGATGGCTACACCTTC
TRBD1	TRBV2	-	TRBJ2-7	CASSFGQGIPYEQYF	TGTGCCAGCAGTTTTGGACAGGGGATTCCCTACGAGCAGTACTTC
TRBD2	TRBV19	-	TRBJ2-5	CASSFRTSGGARGNRETQYF	TGTGCCAGTAGTTTCCGGACTAGCGGGGGGGCCAGAGGAAATAGAGAGACCCAGTACTTC
TRBD1	TRBV29-1	-	TRBJ2-5	CSVCEGARRETQYF	TGCAGCGTTTGCGAGGGGGCGCGGCGAGAGACCCAGTACTTC
TRBD1	TRBV6-5	once	TRBJ2-2	CASSSTGTVTGELFF	TGTGCCAGCAGTTCAACCGGGACAGTCACCGGGGAGCTGTTTTTT
TRBD1	TRBV9	-	TRBJ1-3	CASSPQPGRTGRSGNTIYF	TGTGCCAGCAGCCCTCAACCGGGTAGGACAGGAAGATCTGGAAACACCATATATTTT
TRBD1	TRBV7-8	-	TRBJ1-5	CASSSRDRGGIQPQHF	TGTGCCAGCAGTTCACGGGACAGGGGAGGCATTCAGCCCCAGCATTTT
TRBD1	TRBV5-8	-	TRBJ1-6	CASSIDRDRVGGSPLHF	TGTGCCAGCAGCATCGACCGGGACAGGGTTGGAGGTTCACCCCTCCACTTT
-	TRBV7-2	-	TRBJ1-2	CASSLVQAAYGYTF	TGTGCCAGCAGCTTAGTCCAGGCAGCCTATGGCTACACCTTC
-	TRBV11-2	-	TRBJ2-7	CASRVRGTAYEQYF	TGTGCCAGTAGAGTTAGGGGGACGGCCTACGAGCAGTACTTC
-	TRBV7-8	-	TRBJ1-1	CASSLGTGFEAFF	TGTGCCAGCAGCTTAGGGACGGGGTTTGAAGCTTTCTTT
-	TRBV25-1	-	TRBJ2-2	CASSEYPPGTQNTGELFF	TGTGCCAGCAGTGAATATCCCCCCGGGACACAAAACACCGGGGAGCTGTTTTTT
-	TRBV4-3	-	TRBJ1-2	CASSEVGGASGYGYTF	TGCGCCAGCAGCGAAGTAGGGGGGGCTTCGGGCTATGGCTACACCTTC
-	TRBV4-1	-	TRBJ1-6	CASSRTYRDTLNSPLHF	TGCGCCAGCAGCCGCACCTACAGGGACACCTTAAATTCACCCCTCCACTTT
TRBD1	TRBV7-8	-	TRBJ2-1	CASRLGTGGINEQFF	TGTGCCAGCAGGCTCGGGACAGGGGGCATCAATGAGCAGTTCTTC
-	TRBV29-1	-	TRBJ2-3	CSVVSSQIGTDTQYF	TGCAGCGTTGTGTCTAGCCAAATAGGGACAGATACGCAGTATTTT
-	TRBV4-1	-	TRBJ1-4	CASSQDQVATNEKLFF	TGCGCCAGCAGCCAAGATCAGGTGGCAACTAATGAAAAACTGTTTTTT
-	TRBV30	-	TRBJ1-6	CAWAETNSPLHF	TGTGCCTGGGCCGAGACAAATTCACCCCTCCACTTT
TRBD1	TRBV27	-	TRBJ2-7	CASSSHPTDRGGPHEQYF	TGTGCCAGCAGTTCTCACCCCACGGACAGGGGAGGGCCCCACGAGCAGTACTTC
-	TRBV2	-	TRBJ1-2	CASKKGGDYGYTF	TGTGCCAGCAAAAAAGGGGGGGACTATGGCTACACCTTC
TRBD1	TRBV6-5	-	TRBJ1-2	CASNTPGQGSGYTF	TGTGCCAGCAATACTCCGGGACAGGGAAGTGGCTACACCTTC
-	TRBV11-2	-	TRBJ1-1	CASSTRQRTKGTEAFF	TGTGCCAGCAGCACCCGACAGCGCACAAAGGGCACTGAAGCTTTCTTT
-	TRBV7-2	-	TRBJ2-7	CASAISEGGVAQYF	TGTGCCAGCGCCATATCCGAAGGGGGGGTCGCACAGTACTTC
-	TRBV29-1	-	TRBJ1-2	CSVTLWQFYGYTF	TGCAGCGTTACCTTATGGCAGTTCTATGGCTACACCTTC
-	TRBV6-5	-	TRBJ1-4	CASSLQGFNEKLFF	TGTGCCAGCAGTTTGCAGGGCTTTAATGAAAAACTGTTTTTT
-	TRBV19	-	TRBJ1-2	CASNHVVRTGGYGYTF	TGTGCCAGTAACCACGTGGTTCGGACCGGAGGCTATGGCTACACCTTC
-	TRBV24-1	-	TRBJ2-2	CATSPGANTGELFF	TGTGCCACCAGTCCCGGAGCGAACACCGGGGAGCTGTTTTTT
TRBD2	TRBV6-2/TRBV6-3	-	TRBJ2-2	CASSSGGDTGELFF	TGTGCCAGCAGTTCGGGGGGGGACACCGGGGAGCTGTTTTTT
TRBD2	TRBV9	-	TRBJ2-5	CASSEYSGGALETQYF	TGTGCCAGCAGCGAATATAGCGGGGGGGCACTAGAGACCCAGTACTTC
-	TRBV7-2	-	TRBJ1-1	CASSLSYLPNTEAFF	TGTGCCAGCAGCTTAAGTTACTTACCGAACACTGAAGCTTTCTTT